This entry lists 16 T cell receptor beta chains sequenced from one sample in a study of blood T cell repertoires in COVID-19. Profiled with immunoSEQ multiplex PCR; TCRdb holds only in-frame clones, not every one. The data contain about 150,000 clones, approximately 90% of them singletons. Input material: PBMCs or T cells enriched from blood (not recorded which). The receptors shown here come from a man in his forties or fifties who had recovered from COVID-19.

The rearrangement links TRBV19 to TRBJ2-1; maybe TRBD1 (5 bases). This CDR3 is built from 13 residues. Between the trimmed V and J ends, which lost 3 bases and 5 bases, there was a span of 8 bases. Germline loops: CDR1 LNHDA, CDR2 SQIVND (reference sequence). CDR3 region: CASSMDIHNEQFF. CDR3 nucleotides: TGTGCCAGTAGTATGGACATCCACAATGAGCAGTTCTTC.

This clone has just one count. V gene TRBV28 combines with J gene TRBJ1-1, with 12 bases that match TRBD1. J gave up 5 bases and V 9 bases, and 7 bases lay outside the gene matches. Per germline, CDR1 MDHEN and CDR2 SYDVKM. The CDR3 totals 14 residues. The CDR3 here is CASGTGGRWTEAFF. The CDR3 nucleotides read TGTGCCAGTGGGACAGGGGGCAGGTGGACTGAAGCTTTCTTT.

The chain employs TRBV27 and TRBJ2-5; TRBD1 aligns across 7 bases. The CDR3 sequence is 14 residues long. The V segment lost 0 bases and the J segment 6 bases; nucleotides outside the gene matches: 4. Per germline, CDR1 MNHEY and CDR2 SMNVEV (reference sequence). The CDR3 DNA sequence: TGTGCCAGCAGTTTATCAGGGACAGCGAAGACCCAGTACTTC. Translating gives CASSLSGTAKTQYF.

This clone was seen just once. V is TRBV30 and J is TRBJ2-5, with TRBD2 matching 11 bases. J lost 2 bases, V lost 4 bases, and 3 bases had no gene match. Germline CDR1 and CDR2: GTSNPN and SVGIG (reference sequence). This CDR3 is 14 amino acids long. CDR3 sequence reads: CAWTGTSGQETQYF. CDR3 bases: TGTGCCTGGACCGGGACTAGCGGACAAGAGACCCAGTACTTC.

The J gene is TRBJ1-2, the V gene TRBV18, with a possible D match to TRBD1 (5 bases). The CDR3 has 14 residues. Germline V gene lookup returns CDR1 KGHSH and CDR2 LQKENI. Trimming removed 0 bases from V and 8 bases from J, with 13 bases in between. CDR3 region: CASSPPGGSGGYTF. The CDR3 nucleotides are TGTGCCAGCTCACCACCGGGGGGAAGCGGCGGCTACACCTTC.

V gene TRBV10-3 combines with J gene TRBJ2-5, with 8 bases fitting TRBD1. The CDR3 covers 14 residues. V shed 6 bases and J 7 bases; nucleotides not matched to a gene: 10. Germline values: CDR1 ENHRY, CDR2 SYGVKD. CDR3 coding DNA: TGTGCCATCAGCCCACAGGGGGATGGTAGGACCCAGTACTTC. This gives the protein CAISPQGDGRTQYF.

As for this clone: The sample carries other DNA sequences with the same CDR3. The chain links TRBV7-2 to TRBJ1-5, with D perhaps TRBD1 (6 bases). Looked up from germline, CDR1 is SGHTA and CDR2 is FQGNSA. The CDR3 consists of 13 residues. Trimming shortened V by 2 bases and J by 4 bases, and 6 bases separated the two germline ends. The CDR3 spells CASSLQGNQPQHF. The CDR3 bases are TGTGCCAGCAGCTTACAGGGGAATCAGCCCCAGCATTTT.

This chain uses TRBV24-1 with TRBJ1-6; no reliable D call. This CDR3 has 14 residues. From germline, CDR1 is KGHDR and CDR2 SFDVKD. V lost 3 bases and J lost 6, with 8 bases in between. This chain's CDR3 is CATSDPGSNSPLHF. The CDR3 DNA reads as TGTGCCACCAGTGATCCTGGGAGTAATTCACCCCTCCACTTT.

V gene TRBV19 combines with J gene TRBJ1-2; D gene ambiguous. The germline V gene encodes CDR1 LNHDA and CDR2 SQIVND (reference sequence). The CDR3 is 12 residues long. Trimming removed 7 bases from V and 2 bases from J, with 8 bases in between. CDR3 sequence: CASTSLNYGYTF. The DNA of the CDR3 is TGTGCCAGTACCAGTTTAAACTATGGCTACACCTTC.

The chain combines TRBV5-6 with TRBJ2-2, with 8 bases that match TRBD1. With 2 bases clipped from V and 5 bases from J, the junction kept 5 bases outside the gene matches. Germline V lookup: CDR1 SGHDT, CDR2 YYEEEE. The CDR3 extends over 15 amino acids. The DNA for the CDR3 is TGTGCCAGCAGCTTTAGGACAGGGTGGACCGGGGAGCTGTTTTTT. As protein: CASSFRTGWTGELFF.

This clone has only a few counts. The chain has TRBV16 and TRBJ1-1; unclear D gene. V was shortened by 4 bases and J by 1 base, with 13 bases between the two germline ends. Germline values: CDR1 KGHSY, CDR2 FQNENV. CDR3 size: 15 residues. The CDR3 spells CASSPRGAENTEAFF. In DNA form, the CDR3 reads TGTGCCAGCAGCCCCCGCGGTGCAGAGAACACTGAAGCTTTCTTT.

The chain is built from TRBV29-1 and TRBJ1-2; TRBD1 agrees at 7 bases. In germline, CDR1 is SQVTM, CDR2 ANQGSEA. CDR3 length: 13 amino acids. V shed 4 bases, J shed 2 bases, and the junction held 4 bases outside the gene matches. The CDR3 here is CSVVLQGNYGYTF. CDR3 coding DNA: TGCAGCGTTGTACTACAGGGGAACTATGGCTACACCTTC. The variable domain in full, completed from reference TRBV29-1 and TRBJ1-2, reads SAVISQKPSRDICQRGTSLTIQCQVDSQVTMMFWYRQQPGQSLTLIATANQGSEATYESGFVIDKFPISRPNLTFSTLTVSNMSPEDSSIYLCSVVLQGNYGYTFGSGTRLTVV.

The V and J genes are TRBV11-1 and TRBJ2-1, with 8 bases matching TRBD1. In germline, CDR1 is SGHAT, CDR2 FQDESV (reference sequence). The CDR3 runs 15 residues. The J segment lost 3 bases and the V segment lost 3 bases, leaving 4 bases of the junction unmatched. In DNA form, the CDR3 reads TGTGCCAGCAGCTTGGACAGGGCTAACTACAATGAGCAGTTCTTC. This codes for CASSLDRANYNEQFF.

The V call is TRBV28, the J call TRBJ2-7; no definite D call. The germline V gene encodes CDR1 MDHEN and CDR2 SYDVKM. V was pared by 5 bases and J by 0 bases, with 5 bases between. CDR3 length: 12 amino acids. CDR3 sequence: CASSTHSYEQYV. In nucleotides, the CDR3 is TGTGCCAGCAGTACTCACTCCTACGAGCAGTACGTC.

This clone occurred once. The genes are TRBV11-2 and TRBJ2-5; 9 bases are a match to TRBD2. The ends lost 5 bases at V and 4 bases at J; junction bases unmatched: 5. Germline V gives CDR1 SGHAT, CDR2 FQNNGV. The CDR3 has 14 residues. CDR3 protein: CASSLAGSGETQYF. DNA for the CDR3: TGTGCCAGCAGCCTAGCGGGGAGCGGAGAGACCCAGTACTTC.

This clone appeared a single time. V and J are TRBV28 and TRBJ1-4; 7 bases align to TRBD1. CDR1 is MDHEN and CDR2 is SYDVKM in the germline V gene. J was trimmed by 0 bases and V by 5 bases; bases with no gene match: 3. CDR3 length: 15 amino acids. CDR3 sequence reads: CASSLTGATNEKLFF. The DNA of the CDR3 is TGTGCCAGCAGTCTAACAGGGGCAACTAATGAAAAACTGTTTTTT.